This T cell receptor (beta chain) was recorded in a study of response to subunit inactivated influenza vaccine. This clonotype was observed a few times. Antigen specificity is unknown. The V gene's germline CDR1 is SGHRS and CDR2 YFSETQ. Trimming left V 0 bases short and J 5 bases short, with 12 bases between. The CDR3 totals 15 residues. TCRdb processed the RT-PCR reads anew with MiXCR; each CDR3 protein has one entry. The sample includes 650,000 to 800,000 distinct CDR3 sequences, approximately 15% seen only once; the top ten take around 7%. General study points: The authors proposed limited new T cell recruitment per seasonal influenza vaccination.

J is TRBJ1-5 and V is TRBV5-1, with a tentative D call TRBD1 (5 bases). Sequenced here: PBMCs from blood, sampled less than 15 days before vaccination. The clonotype comes from a man aged 50-59 years who received an inactivated influenza vaccine. In DNA, the CDR3 is TGCGCCAGCAGCTTGGTCGCAGGGAGGGATCAGCCCCAGCATTTT. Its protein product is CASSLVAGRDQPQHF.